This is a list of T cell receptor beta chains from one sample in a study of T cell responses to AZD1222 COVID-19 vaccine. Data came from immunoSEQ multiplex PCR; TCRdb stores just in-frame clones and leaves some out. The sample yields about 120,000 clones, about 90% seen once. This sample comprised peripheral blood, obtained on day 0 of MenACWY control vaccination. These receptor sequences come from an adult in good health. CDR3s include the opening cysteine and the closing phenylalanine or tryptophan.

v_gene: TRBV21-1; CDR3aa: CASSKFPRFVQVFSGNTIYF
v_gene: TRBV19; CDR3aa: CASSINKRGGYDEQFF
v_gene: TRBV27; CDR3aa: CASSITGAAWNEQFF
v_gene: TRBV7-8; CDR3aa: CASSLSSRVRQETQYF
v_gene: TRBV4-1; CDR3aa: CASSSGLQRGPSYNEQFF
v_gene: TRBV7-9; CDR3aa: CASSLGGGTGNGQPQHF
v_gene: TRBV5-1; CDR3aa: CASSLIWEVGFSPLHF
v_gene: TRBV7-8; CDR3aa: CASSLVARGYSPLHF
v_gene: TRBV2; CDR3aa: CASSGTTVNTEAFF
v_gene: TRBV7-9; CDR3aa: CASSPGHIGGYTF
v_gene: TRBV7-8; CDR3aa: CASRMTGGGYTF
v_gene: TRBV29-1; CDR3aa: CSVVGLAGKAYNEQFF
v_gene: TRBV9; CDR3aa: CASSGTGSNRDTIYF
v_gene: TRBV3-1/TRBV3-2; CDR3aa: CASSQVFRGQSNWQYF
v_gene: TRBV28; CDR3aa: CASGLAGSYNEQFF
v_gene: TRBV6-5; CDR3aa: CASTATGVMNTEAFF
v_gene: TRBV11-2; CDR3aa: CASTQLAGGSSYNEQFF
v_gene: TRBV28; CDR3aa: CASGGGSGNQPQHF
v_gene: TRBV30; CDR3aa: CAWVSGADSSGNTIYF
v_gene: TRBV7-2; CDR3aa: CASSPGMNAYNEQFF
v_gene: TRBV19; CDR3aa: CASSLRGTSGRAGTDTQYF
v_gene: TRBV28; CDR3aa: CASSSTGRQFTGELFF
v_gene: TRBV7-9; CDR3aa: CASSSGTGRAEAFF
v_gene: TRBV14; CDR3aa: CASSQVLAGGTDTQYF
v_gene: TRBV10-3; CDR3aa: CAISDADSGANVLTF
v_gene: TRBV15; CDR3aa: CATSSPQTGDYGYTF
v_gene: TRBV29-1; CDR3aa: CSVTRFQETQYF
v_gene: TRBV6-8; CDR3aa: CASTPTPGRLREGAFF
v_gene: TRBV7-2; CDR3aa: CASSLGGRFRDEQFF
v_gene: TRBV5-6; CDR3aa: CASSEQGVANEKLFF
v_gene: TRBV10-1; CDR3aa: CASSESRTTGAPTDTQYF
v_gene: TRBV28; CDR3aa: CASSSSPSGRRETQYF
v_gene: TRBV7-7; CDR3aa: CASSLDNTDTQYF
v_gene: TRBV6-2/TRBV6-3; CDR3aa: CASSSQGWSPRFEAFF
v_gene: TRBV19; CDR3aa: CASSPTARGHTEAFF
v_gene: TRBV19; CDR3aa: CASSSKGASVSNQPQHF
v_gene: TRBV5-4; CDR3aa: CASSSRITGNWHTEAFF
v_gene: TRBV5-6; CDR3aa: CASSLGRHNEQFF
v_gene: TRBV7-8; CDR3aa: CASSFTGGRGEKLFF
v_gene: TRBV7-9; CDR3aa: CASSPRTGGNTIYF
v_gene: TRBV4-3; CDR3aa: CASSQVFRGQAGNSPLHF
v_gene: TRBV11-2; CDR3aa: CASSLAGQINSPLHF
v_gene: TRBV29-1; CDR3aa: CSVIGDRVYEQYF